The TCR beta chain described here comes from a study of shared clonotypes between healthy human individuals. Looked up from germline, CDR1 is SGDLS and CDR2 is YYNGEE. This CDR3 is 15 amino acids long. V shed 0 bases, J shed 5 bases, and the junction held 5 bases outside the gene matches. Using immunoSEQ multiplex PCR, the repertoire was profiled, and TCRdb retains in-frame clones only, with some absent. The table shows about 500,000 clones, with more than 70% occurring only once. The V and J genes are TRBV9 and TRBJ2-1; TRBD2 agrees at 7 bases. What was sequenced was PBMCs. This receptor was taken from a woman aged 40 to 55 in good health. Some clones in this sample may be carry-over from other donors' samples. The DNA of the CDR3 is TGTGCCAGCAGCGTAGACCCAGCGGGACACAATGAGCAGTTCTTC. Translation gives CASSVDPAGHNEQFF.